One and the same sample provided the 24 T cell receptor beta chains below, sequenced in a study of blood T cells in healthy people across ages. Primed by a sample-barcoded 5' primer and a J-beta primer mix, a second PCR proceeded for 7 to 11 cycles. Each CDR3 protein is one row after TCRdb ran MiXCR on the 5' RACE reads. The sample contains 1.5 million to 1.9 million distinct CDR3 sequences, approximately 42% of which appear only once. Sequencing input: blood. The receptors derive from a woman in her late teens or twenties in good health.

The genes are TRBV5-1 and TRBJ2-1; 7 nucleotides line up with TRBD2. Germline V gene sequence: CDR1 SGHRS, CDR2 YFSETQ. This CDR3 region has 15 residues. After removal of 3 bases from V and 5 bases from J, the junction contained 8 bases not matched to a gene. The CDR3 here is CASSSTSPLNNEQFF. CDR3 bases: TGCGCCAGCAGCTCGACTAGCCCTCTCAACAATGAGCAGTTCTTC.

This clonotype has more than one count but fewer than ten. V gene TRBV6-5 combines with J gene TRBJ2-7; no clear D. V lost 3 bases and J lost 3, with 9 bases in between. Germline V gives CDR1 MNHEY, CDR2 SVGAGI. This CDR3 is 13 amino acids long. For the CDR3, the DNA is TGTGCCAGCAGTTATTACGGAAACTACGAGCAGTACTTC. This translates into CASSYYGNYEQYF.

This sequence joins TRBV20-1 and TRBJ2-5; D is uncertain. The DNA end is more similar to TRBJ2-7, so the J call may be wrong. The CDR3 totals 14 residues. Germline V gives CDR1 DFQATT, CDR2 SNEGSKA (reference sequence). CDR3 DNA sequence: TGCAGTGCTAGAGATCCTAACTACCACGTCGAGCAGTACTTC. Translated, it gives CSARDPNYHVEQYF.

The V call is TRBV20-1, the J call TRBJ2-1; 9 positions agree with TRBD2. J gave up 3 bases and V 3 bases, and 9 bases lay outside the gene matches. Germline CDR1 is DFQATT and CDR2 is SNEGSKA (reference sequence). The CDR3 extends over 16 amino acids. The CDR3 spells CSASSRLAGDYNEQFF. DNA of the CDR3: TGCAGTGCTAGCAGCCGCTTAGCGGGAGACTACAATGAGCAGTTCTTC.

In its sample, this clonotype was seen a few times. The V gene is TRBV20-1, the J gene TRBJ2-1; TRBD2 matches at 15 bases. The CDR3 totals 17 residues. The V gene end was trimmed by 3 bases and the J gene end by 4 bases; junction bases not matched to a gene: 7. Germline values: CDR1 DFQATT, CDR2 SNEGSKA (reference sequence). This chain's CDR3 is CSARGLAGGGAYNEQFF. The CDR3 DNA is TGCAGTGCTAGGGGACTAGCGGGAGGAGGAGCTTACAATGAGCAGTTCTTC.

This clonotype has only a few counts. V is TRBV7-9 and J is TRBJ1-2; D may be TRBD1 (5 bases). Germline values: CDR1 SEHNR, CDR2 FQNEAQ (reference sequence). V lost 7 bases to trimming and J lost 4 bases, with 16 bases between them. The CDR3 has 14 amino acids. The CDR3 coding sequence is TGTGCCAGCACCTCACCGGGGGTGGGCTATGGCTACACCTTC. Protein sequence: CASTSPGVGYGYTF.

The rearrangement joins TRBV28 to TRBJ2-1; D may be TRBD2 (5 bases). The CDR3 loop spans 15 amino acids. Germline CDR1 is MDHEN and CDR2 is SYDVKM. V was clipped by 6 bases and J by 5 bases, with 17 bases between them. The CDR3 here is CASRQGSRNNNEQFF. CDR3 nucleotides: TGTGCCAGCAGGCAAGGGAGCCGTAATAACAATGAGCAGTTCTTC.

In DNA form, the CDR3 reads TGTGCCAGCAGTCTGTCCCGAGGGAGGGAGGGGCGCAATGAGCAGTTCTTC. The encoded protein is CASSLSRGREGRNEQFF. This chain joins TRBV12-3 or TRBV12-4 and TRBJ2-1; 7 nucleotides align to TRBD2. The CDR3 has 17 amino acids. The J segment lost 6 bases and the V segment lost 5 bases, leaving 16 bases of the junction unmatched.

This clonotype was observed a few times. The rearrangement uses TRBV28 and TRBJ2-4; the D is unclear. CDR1 is MDHEN and CDR2 is SYDVKM in the germline V gene. The CDR3 is made up of 16 amino acids. Trimming removed 2 bases at V and 0 bases at J, with 11 bases between. The CDR3 bases are TGTGCCAGCAGTTTAGCCAGCGCCGGAGCCAAAAACATTCAGTACTTC. The encoded protein is CASSLASAGAKNIQYF.

This clonotype was counted between two and nine times. This chain links TRBV7-2 with TRBJ1-1; no firm D call. Trimming took off 1 base at V and 1 base at J, with 10 bases between the two ends. The germline gives CDR1 SGHTA, CDR2 FQGNSA. This CDR3 is 15 amino acids long. CDR3 residues: CASSLGVNANTEAFF. CDR3 DNA: TGTGCCAGCAGCTTAGGGGTTAACGCGAACACTGAAGCTTTCTTT.

The rearrangement uses TRBV20-1 and TRBJ2-5, with 9 bases identical to TRBD2. TRBJ2-1 matches the DNA end more closely, so the J call is doubtful. This CDR3 has 17 amino acids. The germline CDR1 and CDR2 sequences are DFQATT and SNEGSKA (reference sequence). The CDR3 spells CSARDLRASGIEETQFF. CDR3 nucleotides: TGCAGTGCTAGAGATCTGCGGGCTAGCGGGATCGAAGAGACCCAGTTCTTC.

This clonotype was seen more than once but under ten times. J is TRBJ2-4 and V is TRBV6-2 or TRBV6-3; the D is unclear. This CDR3 is 17 amino acids long. Trimming pared 10 bases from V and 0 bases from J, leaving 22 bases between. Per the germline V gene, CDR1 is MNHEY and CDR2 is SVGEGT. As DNA, the CDR3 is TGTGCCACCAAGCCGGCCACAGCCTCTCTAGCCAAAAACATTCAGTACTTC. Translating it yields CATKPATASLAKNIQYF.

This chain links TRBV11-2 with TRBJ2-2; 14 bases align to TRBD2. Per germline, CDR1 SGHAT and CDR2 FQNNGV. This CDR3 has 17 amino acids. Germline trimming cut 8 bases from V and 6 bases from J; bases unmatched to any gene: 11. The CDR3 sequence is CASGGWTSGGPSGELFF. The CDR3 nucleotides read TGTGCCAGCGGTGGTTGGACTAGCGGGGGGCCGTCCGGGGAGCTGTTTTTT.

This clonotype was seen a few times. The rearrangement uses TRBV10-3 and TRBJ2-1, with D possibly being TRBD1 or TRBD2 (5 bases each). The CDR3 extends over 12 amino acids. Per the germline V gene, CDR1 is ENHRY and CDR2 is SYGVKD. V lost 6 bases and J 6 bases, leaving 9 bases between the germline ends. In DNA form, the CDR3 reads TGTGCCATCAGCTTAGGGACCAATGAGCAGTTCTTC. Amino acids: CAISLGTNEQFF.

This clonotype was counted a few times. V usage is TRBV2 and J usage is TRBJ2-7; D possibly matches TRBD1 or TRBD2 (6 bases each). The CDR3 runs to 14 residues. Germline loops: CDR1 SNHLY, CDR2 FYNNEI. V was shortened by 8 bases and J by 2 bases, with 16 bases between the two germline ends. In DNA form, the CDR3 reads TGTGCCAGCGATACGGGGGCACTTACCTACGAGCAGTACTTC. Amino acid sequence: CASDTGALTYEQYF.

The chain employs TRBV4-3 and TRBJ2-7; D is uncertain. This CDR3 is 15 amino acids long. V lost 0 bases and J lost 4, with 13 bases in between. The V gene's germline CDR1 is LGHNA and CDR2 YSLEER. CDR3: CASSQDRGGGYEQYF. The CDR3, as DNA: TGCGCCAGCAGCCAAGATCGCGGCGGCGGATACGAGCAGTACTTC.

The chain couples TRBV5-1 to TRBJ1-4; tentative D call: TRBD1 (6 bases). Trimming shortened V by 4 bases and J by 4 bases, and 14 bases separated the two germline ends. The length of the CDR3 is 15 residues. Germline CDR1 SGHRS, CDR2 YFSETQ. The CDR3 DNA sequence: TGCGCCAGCAGCATCGGACAGCCTGTTAATGAAAAACTGTTTTTT. This translates into CASSIGQPVNEKLFF.

J is TRBJ2-1 and V is TRBV28; D uncertain. CDR3 size: 13 residues. The V end was cut by 3 bases, the J end by 3 bases, with 6 bases between. From germline, CDR1 is MDHEN and CDR2 SYDVKM. The DNA of the CDR3 is TGTGCCAGCAGTTTCACTGACTACAATGAGCAGTTCTTC. Encoded protein: CASSFTDYNEQFF.

The chain links TRBV6-2 or TRBV6-3 to TRBJ1-2, with D maybe TRBD1 (6 bases). CDR3 length equals 13 residues. V lost 5 bases and J 8 bases, leaving 15 bases between the germline ends. Looked up from germline, CDR1 is MNHEY and CDR2 is SVGEGT. The CDR3, as DNA: TGTGCCAGCAGTGCCAGGGGTGTCAGCGGCTACACCTTC. Protein sequence: CASSARGVSGYTF.

This clonotype was recorded only once. The chain employs TRBV10-3 and TRBJ1-5; D may be TRBD1 (6 bases). CDR1 is ENHRY and CDR2 is SYGVKD in the germline V gene. This CDR3 has 14 residues. V was cut by 10 bases and J by 0 bases, with 13 bases left in between. The CDR3: CATDQGLSNQPQHF. The CDR3 nucleotides are TGTGCCACTGACCAGGGGCTTAGCAATCAGCCCCAGCATTTT.

The rearrangement links TRBV6-6 to TRBJ1-4; 10 nucleotides match TRBD1. This CDR3 comprises 15 residues. After removal of 6 bases from V and 8 bases from J, the junction contained 9 bases not matched to a gene. Germline lookup yields CDR1 MNHNY and CDR2 SVGAGI (reference sequence). The CDR3 DNA reads TGTGCCAGCAGCCCCGACAGGGGGCTTCGGGAAAAACTGTTTTTT. Residues: CASSPDRGLREKLFF.

The table lists this clonotype with a few counts. This rearrangement joins TRBV7-2 to TRBJ1-1, with TRBD1 identical over 7 bases. Per the germline V gene, CDR1 is SGHTA and CDR2 is FQGNSA. Unmatched junction bases numbered 3, after V lost 4 bases and J lost 4 bases. The length of the CDR3 is 13 residues. Written as DNA, the CDR3 is TGTGCCAGCAGCTCGAGGGGGCTCACTGAAGCTTTCTTT. It is translated as CASSSRGLTEAFF.

This chain connects TRBV6-2 or TRBV6-3 to TRBJ2-5; the D is unclear. Near its end, the DNA agrees better with TRBJ2-7, so the J call may be wrong. The CDR3 length is 13 residues. Germline values: CDR1 MNHEY, CDR2 SVGEGT. The CDR3 nucleotides are TGTGCCAGCACCAGGCGGATCTCCTACGAGCAGTACTTC. As protein: CASTRRISYEQYF.

This clonotype was seen a few times. This rearrangement joins TRBV20-1 to TRBJ2-7; 11 bases align to TRBD2. This CDR3 has 13 residues. V shed 8 bases and J 7 bases; nucleotides not matched to a gene: 10. Germline CDR1 reads DFQATT; CDR2 reads SNEGSKA (reference sequence). The CDR3 sequence: CSCLAGGFNEQYF. The CDR3 DNA sequence: TGCAGTTGCCTAGCGGGGGGTTTTAATGAGCAGTACTTC.